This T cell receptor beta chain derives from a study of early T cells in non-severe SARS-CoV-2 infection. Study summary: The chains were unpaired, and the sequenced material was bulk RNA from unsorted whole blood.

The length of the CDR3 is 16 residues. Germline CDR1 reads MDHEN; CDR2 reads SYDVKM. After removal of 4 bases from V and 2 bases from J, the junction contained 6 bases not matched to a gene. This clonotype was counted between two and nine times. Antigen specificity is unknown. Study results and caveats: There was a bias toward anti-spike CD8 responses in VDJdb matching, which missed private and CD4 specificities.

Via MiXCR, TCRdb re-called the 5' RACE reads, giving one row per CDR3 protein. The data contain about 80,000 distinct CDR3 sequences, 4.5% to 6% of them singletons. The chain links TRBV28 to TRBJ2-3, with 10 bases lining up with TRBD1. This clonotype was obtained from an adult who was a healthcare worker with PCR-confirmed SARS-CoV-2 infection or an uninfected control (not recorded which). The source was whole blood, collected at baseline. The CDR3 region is CASSSRTGGFTDTQYF. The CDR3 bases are TGTGCCAGCAGTTCCAGGACAGGGGGTTTCACAGATACGCAGTATTTT.